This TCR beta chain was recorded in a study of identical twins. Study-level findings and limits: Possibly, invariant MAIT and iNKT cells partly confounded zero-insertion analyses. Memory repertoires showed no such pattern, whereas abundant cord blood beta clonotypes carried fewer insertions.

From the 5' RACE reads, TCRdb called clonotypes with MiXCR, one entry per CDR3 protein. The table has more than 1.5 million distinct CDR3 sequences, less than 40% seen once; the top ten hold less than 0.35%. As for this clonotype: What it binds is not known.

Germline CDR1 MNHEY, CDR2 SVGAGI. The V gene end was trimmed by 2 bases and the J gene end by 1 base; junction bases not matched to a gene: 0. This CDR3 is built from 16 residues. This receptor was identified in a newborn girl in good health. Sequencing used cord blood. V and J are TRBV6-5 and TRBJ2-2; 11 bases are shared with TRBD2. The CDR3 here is CASSYTSGRNTGELFF. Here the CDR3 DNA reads TGTGCCAGCAGTTACACTAGCGGGAGGAACACCGGGGAGCTGTTTTTT.